This TCR beta chain emerged from a study of blood T cells in healthy people across ages. PCR was performed a second time for about 6 to 12 cycles using a sample-barcoded 5' primer and a J-beta primer mix. Via MiXCR, TCRdb re-called the 5' RACE reads, giving one row per CDR3 protein. The sample has 800,000 to 1,000,000 distinct CDR3 sequences; about 44% are singletons. Of note for this clonotype: The target antigen is unknown.

Sample donors were healthy Caucasian individuals that came from Russia, aged roughly 6 to 95. Samples each yielded at least 5 micrograms of total RNA. The CDR3 contains 18 residues. Germline CDR1 MNHEY, CDR2 SMNVEV (reference sequence). Germline trimming cut 0 bases from V and 10 bases from J; bases unmatched to any gene: 15. Findings and caveats of the study: The study lacked donor CMV status, which possibly confounded expanded clonotype changes. As age increased, TCR beta diversity per million T cells fell in a roughly linear fashion.

The chain is built from TRBV27 and TRBJ2-1; 10 positions match TRBD1. This receptor was identified in a man aged 30 to 39 in good health. The sequenced sample consisted of blood. In DNA, the CDR3 is TGTGCCAGCAGTTTATCGTCTAATGGGGACAGGGGTGGTTCGGAGCAGTTCTTC. Translation gives CASSLSSNGDRGGSEQFF.